This T cell receptor beta chain derives from a study of response to subunit inactivated influenza vaccine. TCRdb called the RT-PCR reads again in MiXCR, with one record for every CDR3 protein. The repertoire holds roughly 700,000 distinct CDR3 sequences, about 15% seen once, with more than 9% in the top ten. V was clipped by 4 bases and J by 0 bases, with 16 bases between them. The CDR3 is 16 residues long. From germline, CDR1 is MDHEN and CDR2 SYDVKM. This clonotype was picked up a small number of times. Sequencing was performed on PBMCs from blood, taken less than 13 days after vaccination. The chain is built from TRBV28 and TRBJ2-7, with D possibly being TRBD1 or TRBD2 (5 bases each). The clonotype comes from a man aged 45-60 years who received an inactivated influenza vaccine. CDR3 nucleotide sequence: TGTGCCAGCAGTTCCCCCGGGACCCTCGACTCCTACGAGCAGTACTTC. It is translated as CASSSPGTLDSYEQYF.